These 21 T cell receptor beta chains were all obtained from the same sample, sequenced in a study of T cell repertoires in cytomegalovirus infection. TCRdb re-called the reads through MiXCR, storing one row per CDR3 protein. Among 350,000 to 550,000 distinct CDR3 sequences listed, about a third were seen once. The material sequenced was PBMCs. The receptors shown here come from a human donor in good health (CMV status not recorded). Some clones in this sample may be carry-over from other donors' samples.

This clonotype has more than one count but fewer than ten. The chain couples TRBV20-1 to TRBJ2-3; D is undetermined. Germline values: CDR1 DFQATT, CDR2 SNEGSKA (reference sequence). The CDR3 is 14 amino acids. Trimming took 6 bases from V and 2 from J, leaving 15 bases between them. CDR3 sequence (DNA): TGCAGTGCCAGGCTAGGGTCCTTCACAGATACGCAGTATTTT. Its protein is CSARLGSFTDTQYF.

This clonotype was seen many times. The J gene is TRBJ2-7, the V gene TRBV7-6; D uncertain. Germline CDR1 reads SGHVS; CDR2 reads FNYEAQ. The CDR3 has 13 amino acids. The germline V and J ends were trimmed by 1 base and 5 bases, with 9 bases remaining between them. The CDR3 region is CASSLGLADEQYF. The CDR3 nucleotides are TGTGCCAGCAGCTTAGGACTGGCGGACGAGCAGTACTTC.

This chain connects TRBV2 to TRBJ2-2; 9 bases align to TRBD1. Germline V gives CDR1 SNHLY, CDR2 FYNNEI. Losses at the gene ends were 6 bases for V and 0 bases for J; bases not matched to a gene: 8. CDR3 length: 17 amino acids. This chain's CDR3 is CASSEITGGPNTGELFF. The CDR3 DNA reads TGTGCCAGCAGCGAAATTACAGGGGGCCCGAACACCGGGGAGCTGTTTTTT.

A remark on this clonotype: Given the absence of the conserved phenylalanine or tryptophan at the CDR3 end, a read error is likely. CDR3 nucleotide sequence: TGTGCCAGCAGCACCGGGGGGGCCATGAACACTGAAGCTTTCTTA. This translates into CASSTGGAMNTEAFL. J is TRBJ1-1 and V is TRBV7-3, with D perhaps matching TRBD1 (6 bases). The CDR3 contains 15 residues. V was trimmed by 5 bases and J by 0 bases, leaving 13 bases between them. Per germline, CDR1 SGHTA and CDR2 FQGTGA.

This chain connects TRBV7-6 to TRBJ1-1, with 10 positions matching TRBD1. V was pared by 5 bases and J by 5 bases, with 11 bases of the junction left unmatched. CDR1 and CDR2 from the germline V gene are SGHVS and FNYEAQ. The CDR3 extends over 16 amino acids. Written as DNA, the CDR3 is TGTGCCAGCAGCCCGAGAAGGGACAGGGGTTGGACTGAAGCTTTCTTT. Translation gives CASSPRRDRGWTEAFF.

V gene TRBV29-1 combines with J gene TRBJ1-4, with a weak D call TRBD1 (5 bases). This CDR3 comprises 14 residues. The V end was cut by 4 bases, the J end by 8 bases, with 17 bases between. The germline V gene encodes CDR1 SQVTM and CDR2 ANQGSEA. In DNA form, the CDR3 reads TGCAGCGTTGGCTTGGCAGGGATTGGCGAAAAACTGTTTTTT. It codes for CSVGLAGIGEKLFF.

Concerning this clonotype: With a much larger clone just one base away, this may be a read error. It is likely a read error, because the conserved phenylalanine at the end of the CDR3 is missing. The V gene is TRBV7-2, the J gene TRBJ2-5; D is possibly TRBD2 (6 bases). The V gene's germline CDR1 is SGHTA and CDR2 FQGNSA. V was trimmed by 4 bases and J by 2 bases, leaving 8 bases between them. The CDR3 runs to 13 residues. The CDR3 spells CASSSGLQETQYL. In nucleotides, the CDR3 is TGTGCCAGCAGCTCGGGACTGCAAGAGACCCAGTACTTA.

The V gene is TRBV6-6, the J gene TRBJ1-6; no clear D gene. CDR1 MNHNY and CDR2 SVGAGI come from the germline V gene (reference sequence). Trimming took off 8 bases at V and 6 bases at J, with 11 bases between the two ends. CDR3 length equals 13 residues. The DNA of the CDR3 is TGTGCCAGCGTGACTCGTTTTAATTCACCCCTCCACTTT. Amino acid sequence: CASVTRFNSPLHF.

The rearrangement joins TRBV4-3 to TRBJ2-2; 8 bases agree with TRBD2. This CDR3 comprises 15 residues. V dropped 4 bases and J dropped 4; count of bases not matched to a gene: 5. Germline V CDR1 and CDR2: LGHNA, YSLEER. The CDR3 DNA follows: TGCGCCAGCAGCCGGCGGGGGGCTAGCACCGGGGAGCTGTTTTTT. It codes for CASSRRGASTGELFF.

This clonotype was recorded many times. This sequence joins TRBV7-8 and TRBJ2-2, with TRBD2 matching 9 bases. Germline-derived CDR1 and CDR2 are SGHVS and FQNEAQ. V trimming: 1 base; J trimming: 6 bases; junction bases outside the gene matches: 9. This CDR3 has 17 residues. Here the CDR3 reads CASSLGRWRGGPGELFF. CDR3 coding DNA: TGTGCCAGCAGCTTAGGACGTTGGCGGGGGGGCCCCGGGGAGCTGTTTTTT.

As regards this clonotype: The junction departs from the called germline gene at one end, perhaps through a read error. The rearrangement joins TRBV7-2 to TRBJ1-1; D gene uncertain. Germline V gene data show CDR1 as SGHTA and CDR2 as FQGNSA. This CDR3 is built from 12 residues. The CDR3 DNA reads TGTGCCAGAAGCTCAGCCAACACTGAAGCTTTCTTT. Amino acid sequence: CARSSANTEAFF.

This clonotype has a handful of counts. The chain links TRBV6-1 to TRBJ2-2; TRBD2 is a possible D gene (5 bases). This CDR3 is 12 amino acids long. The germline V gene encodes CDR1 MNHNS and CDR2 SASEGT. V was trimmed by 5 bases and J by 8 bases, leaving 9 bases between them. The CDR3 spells CASSPGWGELFF. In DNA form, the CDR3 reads TGTGCCAGCAGTCCGGGATGGGGGGAGCTGTTTTTT.

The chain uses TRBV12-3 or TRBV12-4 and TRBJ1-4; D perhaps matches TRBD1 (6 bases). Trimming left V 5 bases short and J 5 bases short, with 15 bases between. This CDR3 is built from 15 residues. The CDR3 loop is CASSRTGTLNEKLFF. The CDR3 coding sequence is TGTGCCAGCAGTCGGACGGGGACATTAAATGAAAAACTGTTTTTT.

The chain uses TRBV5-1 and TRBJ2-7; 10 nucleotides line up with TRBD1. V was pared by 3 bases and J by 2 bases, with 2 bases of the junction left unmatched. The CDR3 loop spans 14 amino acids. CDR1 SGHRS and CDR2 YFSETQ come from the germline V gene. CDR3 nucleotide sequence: TGCGCCAGCAGCTGGGGACAGGGGACCTACGAGCAGTACTTC. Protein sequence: CASSWGQGTYEQYF.

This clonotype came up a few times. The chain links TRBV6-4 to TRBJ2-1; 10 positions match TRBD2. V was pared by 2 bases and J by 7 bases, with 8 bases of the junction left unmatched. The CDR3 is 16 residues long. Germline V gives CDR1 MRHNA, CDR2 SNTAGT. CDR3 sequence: CASSDGGLAKGNEQFF. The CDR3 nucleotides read TGTGCCAGCAGTGACGGGGGACTAGCGAAGGGAAATGAGCAGTTCTTC.

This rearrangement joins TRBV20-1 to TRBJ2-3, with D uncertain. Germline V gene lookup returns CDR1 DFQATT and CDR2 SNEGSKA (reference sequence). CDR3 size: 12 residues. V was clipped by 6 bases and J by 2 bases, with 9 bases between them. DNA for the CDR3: TGCAGTGCCAGAAGGCCCACAGATACGCAGTATTTT. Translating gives CSARRPTDTQYF.

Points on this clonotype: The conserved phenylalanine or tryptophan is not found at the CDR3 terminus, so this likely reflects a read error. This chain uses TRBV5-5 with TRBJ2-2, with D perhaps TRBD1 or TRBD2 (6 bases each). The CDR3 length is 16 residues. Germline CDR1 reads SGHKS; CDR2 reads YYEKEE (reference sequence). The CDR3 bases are TGTGCTAGCAGCTTGGGGGCGGGGATCGACACCGGGGAGCTGTTTTTG. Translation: CASSLGAGIDTGELFL.

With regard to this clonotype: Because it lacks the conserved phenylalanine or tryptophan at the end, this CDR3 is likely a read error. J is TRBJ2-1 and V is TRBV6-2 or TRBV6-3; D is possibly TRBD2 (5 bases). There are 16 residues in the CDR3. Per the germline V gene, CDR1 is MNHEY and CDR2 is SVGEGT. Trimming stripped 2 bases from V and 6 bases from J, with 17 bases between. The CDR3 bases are TGTGCCAGCAGTTACGAATCAGGCAGGAGGTTCAATGAGCAGTTCTTA. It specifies CASSYESGRRFNEQFL.

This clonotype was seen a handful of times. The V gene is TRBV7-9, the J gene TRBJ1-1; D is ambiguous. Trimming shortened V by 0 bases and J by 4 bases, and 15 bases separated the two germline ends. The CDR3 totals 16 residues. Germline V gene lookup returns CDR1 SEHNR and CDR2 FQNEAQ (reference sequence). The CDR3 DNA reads TGTGCCAGCAGCTTAGCGCGATCTGGGGTTGGCACTGAAGCTTTCTTT. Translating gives CASSLARSGVGTEAFF.

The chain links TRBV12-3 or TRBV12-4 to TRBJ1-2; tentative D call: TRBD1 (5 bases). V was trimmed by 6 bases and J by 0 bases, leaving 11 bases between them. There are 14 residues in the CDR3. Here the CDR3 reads CASRRQSANYGYTF. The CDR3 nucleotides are TGTGCCAGCAGACGACAGTCTGCTAACTATGGCTACACCTTC.

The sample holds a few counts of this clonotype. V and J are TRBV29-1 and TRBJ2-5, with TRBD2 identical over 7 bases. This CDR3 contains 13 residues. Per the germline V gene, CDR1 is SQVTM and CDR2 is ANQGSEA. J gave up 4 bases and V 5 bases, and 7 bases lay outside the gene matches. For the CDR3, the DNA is TGCAGCGTTCCGCGGGGGAATGGAGAGACCCAGTACTTC. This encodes CSVPRGNGETQYF. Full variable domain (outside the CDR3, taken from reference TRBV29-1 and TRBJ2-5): SAVISQKPSRDICQRGTSLTIQCQVDSQVTMMFWYRQQPGQSLTLIATANQGSEATYESGFVIDKFPISRPNLTFSTLTVSNMSPEDSSIYLCSVPRGNGETQYFGPGTRLLVL.